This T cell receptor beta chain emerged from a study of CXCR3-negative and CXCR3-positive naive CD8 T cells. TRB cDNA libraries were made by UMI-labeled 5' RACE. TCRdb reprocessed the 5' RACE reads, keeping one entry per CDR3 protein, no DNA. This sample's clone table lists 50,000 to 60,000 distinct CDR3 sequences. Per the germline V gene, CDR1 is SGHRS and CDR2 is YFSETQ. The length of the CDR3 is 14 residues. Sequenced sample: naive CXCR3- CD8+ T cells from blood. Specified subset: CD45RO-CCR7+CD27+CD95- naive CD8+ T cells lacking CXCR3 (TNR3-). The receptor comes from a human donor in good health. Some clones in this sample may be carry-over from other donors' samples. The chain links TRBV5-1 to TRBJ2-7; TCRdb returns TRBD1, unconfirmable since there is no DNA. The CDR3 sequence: CASSAQGVTYEQYF.